The 19 T cell receptor beta chains presented below share a single source sample, sequenced in a study of T cell repertoires in cytomegalovirus infection. In TCRdb, the reads were re-called with MiXCR into one record per CDR3 protein. The table includes 600,000 to 800,000 distinct CDR3 sequences, around 24% detected once. Sequenced input: CD8+ T cells from PBMCs. The origin of the receptors is a human donor in good health (CMV status not recorded). Some clones in this sample may be carry-over from other donors' samples.

The chain carries TRBV4-2 and TRBJ2-7; no reliable D call. V dropped 0 bases and J dropped 3 bases, with 9 bases sitting between them. The CDR3 length is 14 residues. The germline gives CDR1 LGHNA, CDR2 YNFKEQ. CDR3 DNA sequence: TGTGCCAGCAGCCAAGATAACCAGGTCTACGAGCAGTACTTC. Translating gives CASSQDNQVYEQYF.

The J gene is TRBJ2-7, the V gene TRBV20-1; D remains unclear. Germline CDR1 and CDR2: DFQATT and SNEGSKA (reference sequence). The CDR3 runs 12 residues. V lost 3 bases and J lost 2, with 8 bases in between. CDR3 bases: TGCAGTGCTAGGGGTCCCACCTACGAGCAGTACGTC. Its translation: CSARGPTYEQYV.

The V gene is TRBV7-9, the J gene TRBJ2-3, with 8 positions matching TRBD1. V lost 10 bases and J lost 3; bases outside the gene matches: 9. The CDR3 contains 14 residues. CDR1 and CDR2 (germline): SEHNR, FQNEAQ (reference sequence). The CDR3 sequence: CATLPDRATDTQYF. In nucleotides, the CDR3 is TGTGCCACCCTCCCGGACAGGGCTACAGATACGCAGTATTTT.

This clonotype was detected ten times or more. Here the CDR3 reads CASSYGTSGYNEQFF. The CDR3 region has the DNA TGTGCCAGCAGTTACGGGACTAGCGGCTACAATGAGCAGTTCTTC. The chain is built from TRBV6-2 or TRBV6-3 and TRBJ2-1; 11 nucleotides align to TRBD2. Unmatched junction bases numbered 0, after V lost 2 bases and J lost 3 bases. The CDR3 runs 15 residues. Germline CDR1 is MNHEY and CDR2 is SVGEGT.

This clonotype appeared a few times. The chain joins TRBV27 to TRBJ2-7; D uncertain. V lost 7 bases and J lost 2, with 21 bases in between. Germline lookup yields CDR1 MNHEY and CDR2 SMNVEV (reference sequence). This CDR3 has 16 residues. The chain's CDR3 is CASTLSLGSQTYEQYF. The CDR3 nucleotides are TGTGCCAGCACCTTATCGCTGGGCAGCCAGACCTACGAGCAGTACTTC.

The sample holds many counts of this clonotype. The chain couples TRBV7-6 to TRBJ2-2; 9 positions match TRBD1. Germline V gene sequence: CDR1 SGHVS, CDR2 FNYEAQ. CDR3 length: 14 residues. With V trimmed by 4 bases and J by 9 bases, 6 bases remained unmatched. In nucleotides, the CDR3 is TGTGCCAGCAGCTCGCTACAGGGGGCCAGGGAGCTGTTTTTT. Residues: CASSSLQGARELFF.

This clonotype was observed at least ten times. The V call is TRBV7-9, the J call TRBJ2-1; perhaps D is TRBD1 or TRBD2 (7 bases each). There are 15 residues in the CDR3. V lost 4 bases and J 4 bases, leaving 14 bases between the germline ends. Germline CDR1 is SEHNR and CDR2 is FQNEAQ (reference sequence). In nucleotides, the CDR3 is TGTGCCAGCAGCTCCAGGGGGGGTAGATACAATGAGCAGTTCTTC. Amino acid sequence: CASSSRGGRYNEQFF.

This clonotype appeared a few times. This chain links TRBV29-1 with TRBJ2-1; D is perhaps TRBD2 (6 bases). The germline CDR1 and CDR2 sequences are SQVTM and ANQGSEA. The CDR3 has 15 amino acids. Trimming cost V 5 bases and J 0 bases, with 14 bases left between them. CDR3 DNA: TGCAGCGTTCCTCAGCGGGCTAGCTCCTACAATGAGCAGTTCTTC. Its translation is CSVPQRASSYNEQFF.

The V and J genes are TRBV19 and TRBJ2-2, with D possibly matching TRBD2 (6 bases). Germline V gives CDR1 LNHDA, CDR2 SQIVND (reference sequence). This CDR3 has 14 amino acids. The germline V and J ends were trimmed by 0 bases and 6 bases, with 8 bases remaining between them. CDR3 region: CASSIDGGAGELFF. The CDR3 DNA reads as TGTGCCAGTAGTATAGATGGAGGGGCCGGGGAGCTGTTTTTT.

Notes on this clonotype: At one of its ends the junction is not consistent with the germline gene, which may arise from a read error. The chain is built from TRBV9 and TRBJ2-2; D could derive from TRBD1 or TRBD2 (5 bases each). Germline CDR1 is SGDLS and CDR2 is YYNGEE. This CDR3 has 17 residues. The CDR3 coding sequence is TGTGCCAGCAGCGTGGGGGACCTAGTCCCGAACACCGGGGAGCTGTTATTT. Translation gives CASSVGDLVPNTGELLF.

This clonotype appeared many times. V and J are TRBV28 and TRBJ2-2; possible D gene TRBD2, 5 bases. The germline V and J ends were trimmed by 4 bases and 4 bases, with 13 bases remaining between them. The germline gives CDR1 MDHEN, CDR2 SYDVKM. The CDR3 sequence is 15 residues long. The DNA of the CDR3 is TGTGCCAGCAGTTCTCCCCGGGGTTCCACCGGGGAGCTGTTTTTT. Encoded protein: CASSSPRGSTGELFF.

This clonotype was seen repeatedly, ten times or more. V usage is TRBV7-9 and J usage is TRBJ1-6; 9 nucleotides align to TRBD1. With 9 bases clipped from V and 7 bases from J, the junction kept 4 bases outside the gene matches. Germline V CDR1 and CDR2: SEHNR, FQNEAQ (reference sequence). This CDR3 spans 13 amino acids. CDR3 residues: CASTGTGNSPLHF. The CDR3 DNA sequence: TGTGCCAGTACCGGGACAGGGAATTCACCCCTCCACTTT.

This clonotype was seen a few times. The chain links TRBV7-9 to TRBJ1-1, with 8 bases aligning to TRBD1. J lost 7 bases, V lost 4 bases, and 11 bases had no gene match. The CDR3 has 15 amino acids. Germline V gives CDR1 SEHNR, CDR2 FQNEAQ (reference sequence). The CDR3 sequence is CASSSTRQGKDEAFF. The CDR3 nucleotides are TGTGCCAGCAGCTCTACACGACAGGGGAAGGATGAAGCTTTCTTT.

The chain employs TRBV9 and TRBJ2-2; perhaps TRBD2 as D (6 bases). CDR3 length: 16 amino acids. Germline loops: CDR1 SGDLS, CDR2 YYNGEE. The germline V and J ends were trimmed by 4 bases and 3 bases, with 16 bases remaining between them. CDR3 nucleotides: TGTGCCAGCAGCCCCCGGAGTAGCGGAGACACCGGGGAGCTGTTTTTT. This sequence encodes CASSPRSSGDTGELFF.

This clonotype was counted many times. A much larger clone differs from this one at a single base, so this may be a read error. The chain recombines TRBV6-4 with TRBJ2-2; D ambiguous. The V gene lost 2 bases and the J gene lost 3 bases, with 4 bases spanning the gap. CDR3 length: 13 amino acids. CDR1 and CDR2 (germline): MRHNA, SNTAGT. CDR3 in amino acids: CASSDGDTGELFF. The CDR3 bases are TGTGCCAGCAGTGACGGGGACACCGGGGAGCTGTTTTTT.

In this sample, this clonotype turned up a few times. V is TRBV5-5 and J is TRBJ2-7; D is unresolved. There are 15 residues in the CDR3. Trimming cost V 0 bases and J 7 bases, with 17 bases left between them. Germline loops: CDR1 SGHKS, CDR2 YYEKEE (reference sequence). This CDR3 reads CASSLAADINREQYF. In DNA, the CDR3 is TGTGCCAGCAGCTTGGCCGCTGACATCAATAGGGAGCAGTACTTC.

This clonotype was seen many times. The gene calls are TRBV7-2 and TRBJ1-5, with D hard to call. Trimming stripped 1 base from V and 5 bases from J, with 6 bases between. The germline V gene has CDR1 SGHTA and CDR2 FQGNSA. The CDR3 contains 13 residues. CDR3 DNA: TGTGCCAGCAGCTTAGTCAGACATCAGCCCCAGCATTTT. Its protein is CASSLVRHQPQHF.

A remark on this clonotype: This may be a read error, as it is one base from a much larger clone. V usage is TRBV7-8 and J usage is TRBJ2-3; D tentatively reads TRBD1 or TRBD2 (6 bases each). Germline V gives CDR1 SGHVS, CDR2 FQNEAQ. This CDR3 has 15 amino acids. The CDR3 sequence: CASTGGEIRTDTRYF. In nucleotides, the CDR3 is TGTGCCAGCACCGGGGGCGAAATTCGCACAGATACGCGGTATTTT. The variable domain in full, with the rest retrieved from reference TRBV7-8 and TRBJ2-3, is GAGVSQSPRYKVAKRGQDVALRCDPISGHVSLFWYQQALGQGPEFLTYFQNEAQLDKSGLPSDRFFAERPEGSVSTLKIQRTQQEDSAVYLCASTGGEIRTDTRYFGPGTRLTVL.

As regards this clonotype: The junction departs from the called germline gene at one end, perhaps through a read error. This rearrangement joins TRBV7-2 to TRBJ2-1; 7 bases are a match to TRBD1. The length of the CDR3 is 17 residues. Germline V gene lookup returns CDR1 SGHTA and CDR2 FQGNSA. The CDR3 reads CANSLIDGTDHYNEQFF. In DNA form, the CDR3 reads TGTGCCAACAGCTTAATAGATGGGACAGACCATTACAATGAGCAGTTCTTC.